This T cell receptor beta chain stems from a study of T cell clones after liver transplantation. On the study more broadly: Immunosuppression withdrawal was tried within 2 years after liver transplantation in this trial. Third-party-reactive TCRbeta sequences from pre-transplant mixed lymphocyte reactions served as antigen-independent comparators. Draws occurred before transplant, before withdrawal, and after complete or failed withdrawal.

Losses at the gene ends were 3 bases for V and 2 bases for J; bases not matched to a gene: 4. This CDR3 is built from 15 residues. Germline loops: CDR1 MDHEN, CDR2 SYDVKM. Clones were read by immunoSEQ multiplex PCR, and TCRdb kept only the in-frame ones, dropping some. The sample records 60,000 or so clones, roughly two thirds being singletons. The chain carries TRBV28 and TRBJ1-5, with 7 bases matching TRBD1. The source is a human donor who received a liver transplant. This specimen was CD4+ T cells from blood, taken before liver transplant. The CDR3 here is CASSLPGTGNQPQHF. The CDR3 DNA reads TGTGCCAGCAGTTTGCCCGGGACAGGCAATCAGCCCCAGCATTTT.